This TCR beta chain stems from a study of shared clonotypes between healthy human individuals. Study summary: A couple of women and a few men aged 18 to 49 served as donors.

The length of the CDR3 is 17 residues. The germline CDR1 and CDR2 sequences are LGHNA and YNFKEQ. V dropped 0 bases and J dropped 4; count of bases not matched to a gene: 6. Method: immunoSEQ multiplex PCR; TCRdb's copy keeps in-frame clones and lacks some. This table has 2 million to 3 million clones, more than 85% appearing once. V usage is TRBV4-2 and J usage is TRBJ2-2; 9 bases are shared with TRBD2. Sequences were obtained from naive CD4+ T cells from PBMCs. As to subset: CD45RA+ positively selected. The source is a man younger than 35 in good health. Some clones in this sample may be carry-over from other donors' samples. This CDR3 is CASSQDGVAGATGELFF. In DNA, the CDR3 is TGTGCCAGCAGCCAAGATGGGGTAGCGGGAGCCACCGGGGAGCTGTTTTTT.